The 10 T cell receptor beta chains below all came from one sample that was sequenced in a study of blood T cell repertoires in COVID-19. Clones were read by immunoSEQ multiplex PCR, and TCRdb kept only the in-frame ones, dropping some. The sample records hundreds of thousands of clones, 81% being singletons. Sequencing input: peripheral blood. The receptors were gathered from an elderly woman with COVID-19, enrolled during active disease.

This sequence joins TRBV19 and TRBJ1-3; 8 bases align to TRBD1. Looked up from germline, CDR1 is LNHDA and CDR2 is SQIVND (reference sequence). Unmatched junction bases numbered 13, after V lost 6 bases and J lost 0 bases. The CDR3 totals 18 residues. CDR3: CASSPDERDRISGNTIYF. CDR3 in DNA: TGTGCCAGTAGCCCGGATGAACGGGACAGGATCTCTGGAAACACCATATATTTT.

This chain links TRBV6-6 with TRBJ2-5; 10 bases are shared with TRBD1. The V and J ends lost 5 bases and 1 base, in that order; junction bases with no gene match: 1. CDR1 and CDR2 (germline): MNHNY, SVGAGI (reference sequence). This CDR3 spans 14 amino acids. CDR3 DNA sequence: TGTGCCAGCAGTCGACAGGGGGCCCAAGAGACCCAGTACTTC. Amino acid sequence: CASSRQGAQETQYF.

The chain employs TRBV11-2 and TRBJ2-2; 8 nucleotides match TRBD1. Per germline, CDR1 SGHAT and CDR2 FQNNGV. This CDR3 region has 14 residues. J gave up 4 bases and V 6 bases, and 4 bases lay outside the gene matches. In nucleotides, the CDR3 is TGTGCCAGCAGACGGACAGGGTCCACCGGGGAGCTGTTTTTT. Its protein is CASRRTGSTGELFF.

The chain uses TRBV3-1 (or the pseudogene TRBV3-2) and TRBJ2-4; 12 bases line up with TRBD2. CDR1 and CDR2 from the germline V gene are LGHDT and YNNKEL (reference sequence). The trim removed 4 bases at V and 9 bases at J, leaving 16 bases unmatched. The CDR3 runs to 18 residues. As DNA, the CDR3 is TGTGCCAGCAGCCCCGACCCGAGACTAGCGGGAGCCCTAGGCATTCAGTACTTC. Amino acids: CASSPDPRLAGALGIQYF.

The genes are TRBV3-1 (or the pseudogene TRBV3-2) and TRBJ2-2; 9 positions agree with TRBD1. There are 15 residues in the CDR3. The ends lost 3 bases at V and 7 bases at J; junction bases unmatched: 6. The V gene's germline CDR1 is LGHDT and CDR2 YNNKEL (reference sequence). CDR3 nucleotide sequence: TGTGCCAGCAGCCACTGGGGACAGGGTGACGGGGAGCTGTTTTTT. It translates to CASSHWGQGDGELFF.

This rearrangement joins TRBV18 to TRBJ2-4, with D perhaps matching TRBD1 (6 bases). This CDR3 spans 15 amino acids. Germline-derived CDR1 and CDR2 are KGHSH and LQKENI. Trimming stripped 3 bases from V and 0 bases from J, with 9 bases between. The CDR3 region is CASSPGQTAKNIQYF. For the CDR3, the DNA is TGTGCCAGCTCACCCGGACAGACAGCCAAAAACATTCAGTACTTC.

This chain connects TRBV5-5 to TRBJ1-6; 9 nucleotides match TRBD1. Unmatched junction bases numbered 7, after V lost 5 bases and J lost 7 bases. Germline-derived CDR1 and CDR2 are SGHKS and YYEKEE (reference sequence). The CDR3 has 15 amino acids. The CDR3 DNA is TGTGCCAGCAGGTCAACGGACAGGGGAAATTCACCCCTCCACTTT. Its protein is CASRSTDRGNSPLHF.

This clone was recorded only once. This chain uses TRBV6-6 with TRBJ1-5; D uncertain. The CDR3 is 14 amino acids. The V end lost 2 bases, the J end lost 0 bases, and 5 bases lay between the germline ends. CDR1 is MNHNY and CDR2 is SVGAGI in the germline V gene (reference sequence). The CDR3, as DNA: TGTGCCAGCAGTTACGGAGATAGCAATCAGCCCCAGCATTTT. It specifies CASSYGDSNQPQHF.

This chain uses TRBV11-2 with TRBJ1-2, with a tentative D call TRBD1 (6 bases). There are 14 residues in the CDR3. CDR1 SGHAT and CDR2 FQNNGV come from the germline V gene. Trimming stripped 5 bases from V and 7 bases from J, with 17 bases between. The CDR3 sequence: CASSLGRGRGGYTF. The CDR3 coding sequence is TGTGCCAGCAGCCTGGGGCGGGGGCGAGGTGGCTACACCTTC.

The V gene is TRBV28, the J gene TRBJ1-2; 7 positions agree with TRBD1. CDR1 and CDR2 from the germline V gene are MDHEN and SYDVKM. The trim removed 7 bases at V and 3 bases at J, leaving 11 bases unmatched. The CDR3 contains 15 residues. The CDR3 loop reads CASTKGQSQYYGYTF. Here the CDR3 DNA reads TGTGCCAGCACCAAGGGACAGTCACAATACTATGGCTACACCTTC.